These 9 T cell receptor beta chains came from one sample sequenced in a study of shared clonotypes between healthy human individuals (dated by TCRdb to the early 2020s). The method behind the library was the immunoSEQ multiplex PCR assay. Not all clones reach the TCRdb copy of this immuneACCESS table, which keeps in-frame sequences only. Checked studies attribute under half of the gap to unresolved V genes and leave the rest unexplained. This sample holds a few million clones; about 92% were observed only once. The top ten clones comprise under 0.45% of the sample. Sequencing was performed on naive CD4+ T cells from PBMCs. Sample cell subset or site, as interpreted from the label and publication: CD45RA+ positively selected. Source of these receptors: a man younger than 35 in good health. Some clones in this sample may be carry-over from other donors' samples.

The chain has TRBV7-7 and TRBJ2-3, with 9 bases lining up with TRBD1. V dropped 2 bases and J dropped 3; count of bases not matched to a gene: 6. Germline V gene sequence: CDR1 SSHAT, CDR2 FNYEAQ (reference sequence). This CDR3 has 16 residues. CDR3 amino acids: CASSLSGTGQTDTQYF. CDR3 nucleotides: TGTGCCAGCAGCTTATCCGGGACAGGGCAAACAGATACGCAGTATTTT.

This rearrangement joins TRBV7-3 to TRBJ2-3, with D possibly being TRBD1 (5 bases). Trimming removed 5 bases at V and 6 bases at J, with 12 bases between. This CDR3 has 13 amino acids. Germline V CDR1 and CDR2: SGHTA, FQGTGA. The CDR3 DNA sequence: TGTGCCAGCAGCCCTCTCCCAGGGGATACGCAGTATTTT. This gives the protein CASSPLPGDTQYF.

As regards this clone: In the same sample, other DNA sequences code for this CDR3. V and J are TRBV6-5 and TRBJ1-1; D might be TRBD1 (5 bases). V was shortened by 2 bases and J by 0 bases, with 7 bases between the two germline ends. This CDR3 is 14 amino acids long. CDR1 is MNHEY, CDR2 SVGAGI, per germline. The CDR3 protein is CASSYQGMNTEAFF. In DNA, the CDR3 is TGTGCCAGCAGTTACCAGGGAATGAACACTGAAGCTTTCTTT.

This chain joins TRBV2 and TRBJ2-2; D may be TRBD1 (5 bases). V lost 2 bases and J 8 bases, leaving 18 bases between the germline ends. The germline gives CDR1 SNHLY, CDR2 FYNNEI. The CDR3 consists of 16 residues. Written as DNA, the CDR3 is TGTGCCAGCAGTGAACTTTTCGGACACCTCAGTGGGGAGCTGTTTTTT. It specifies CASSELFGHLSGELFF.

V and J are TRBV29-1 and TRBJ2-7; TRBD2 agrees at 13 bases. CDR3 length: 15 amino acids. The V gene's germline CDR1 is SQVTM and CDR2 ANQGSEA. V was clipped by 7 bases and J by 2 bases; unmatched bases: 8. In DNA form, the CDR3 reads TGCAGCGCCATGGGACTAGCGGGGCCCCCCTACGAGCAGTACTTC. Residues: CSAMGLAGPPYEQYF.

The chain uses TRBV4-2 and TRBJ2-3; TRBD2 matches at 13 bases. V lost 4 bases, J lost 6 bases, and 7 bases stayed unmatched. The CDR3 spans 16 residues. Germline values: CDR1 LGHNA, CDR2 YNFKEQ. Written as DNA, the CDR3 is TGTGCCAGCAGCCCGGGACTAGCGGGAACCGGGGATACGCAGTATTTT. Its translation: CASSPGLAGTGDTQYF.

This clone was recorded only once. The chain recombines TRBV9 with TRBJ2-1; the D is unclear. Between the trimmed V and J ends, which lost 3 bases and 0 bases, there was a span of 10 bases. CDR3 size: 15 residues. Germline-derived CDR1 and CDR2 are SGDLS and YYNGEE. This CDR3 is CASSGPNYSYNEQFF. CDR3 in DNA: TGTGCCAGCAGCGGGCCAAATTACTCCTACAATGAGCAGTTCTTC.

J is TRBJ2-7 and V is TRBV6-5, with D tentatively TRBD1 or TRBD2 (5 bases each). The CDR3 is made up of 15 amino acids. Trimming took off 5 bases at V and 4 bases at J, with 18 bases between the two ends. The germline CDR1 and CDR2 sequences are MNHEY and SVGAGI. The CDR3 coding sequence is TGTGCCAGCAGTGGCCCAGGGAGCGCCTATTACGAGCAGTACTTC. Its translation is CASSGPGSAYYEQYF.

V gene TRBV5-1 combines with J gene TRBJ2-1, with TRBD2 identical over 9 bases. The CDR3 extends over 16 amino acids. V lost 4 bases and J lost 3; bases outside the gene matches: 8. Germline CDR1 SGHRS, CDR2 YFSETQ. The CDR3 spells CASSTLAGALYNEQFF. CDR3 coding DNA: TGCGCCAGCAGCACACTAGCGGGTGCCCTCTACAATGAGCAGTTCTTC.